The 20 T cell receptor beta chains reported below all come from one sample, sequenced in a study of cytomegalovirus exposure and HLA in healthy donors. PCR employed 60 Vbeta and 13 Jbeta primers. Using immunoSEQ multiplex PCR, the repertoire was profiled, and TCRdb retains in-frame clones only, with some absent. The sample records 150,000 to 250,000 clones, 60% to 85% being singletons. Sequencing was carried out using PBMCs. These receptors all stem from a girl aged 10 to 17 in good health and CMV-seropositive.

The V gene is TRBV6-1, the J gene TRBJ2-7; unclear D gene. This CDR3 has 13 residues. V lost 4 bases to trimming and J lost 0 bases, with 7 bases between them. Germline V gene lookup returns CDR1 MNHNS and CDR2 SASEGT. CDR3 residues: CASSGANSYEQYF. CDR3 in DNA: TGTGCCAGCAGTGGGGCCAACTCCTACGAGCAGTACTTC.

CDR3: CASSLVGTTAYEQYF. The CDR3 coding sequence is TGTGCCAGCAGCTTAGTCGGGACTACTGCCTACGAGCAGTACTTC. The rearrangement uses TRBV7-8 and TRBJ2-7; 7 bases align to TRBD2. This CDR3 is built from 15 residues. Per germline, CDR1 SGHVS and CDR2 FQNEAQ. V lost 1 base and J lost 2; bases outside the gene matches: 5.

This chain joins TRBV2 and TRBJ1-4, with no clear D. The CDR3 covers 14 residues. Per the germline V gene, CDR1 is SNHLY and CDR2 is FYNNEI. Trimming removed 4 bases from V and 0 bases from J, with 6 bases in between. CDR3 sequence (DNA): TGTGCCAGCAGTGGACAAACAACTAATGAAAAACTGTTTTTT. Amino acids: CASSGQTTNEKLFF.

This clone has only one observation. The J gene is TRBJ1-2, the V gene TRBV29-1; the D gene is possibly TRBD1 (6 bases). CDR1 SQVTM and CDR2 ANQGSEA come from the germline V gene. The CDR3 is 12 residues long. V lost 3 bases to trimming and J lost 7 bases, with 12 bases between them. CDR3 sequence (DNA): TGCAGCGTTGAGAAACAGGGCGGTGGCTACACCTTC. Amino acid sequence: CSVEKQGGGYTF. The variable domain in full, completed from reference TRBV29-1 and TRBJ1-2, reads SAVISQKPSRDICQRGTSLTIQCQVDSQVTMMFWYRQQPGQSLTLIATANQGSEATYESGFVIDKFPISRPNLTFSTLTVSNMSPEDSSIYLCSVEKQGGGYTFGSGTRLTVV.

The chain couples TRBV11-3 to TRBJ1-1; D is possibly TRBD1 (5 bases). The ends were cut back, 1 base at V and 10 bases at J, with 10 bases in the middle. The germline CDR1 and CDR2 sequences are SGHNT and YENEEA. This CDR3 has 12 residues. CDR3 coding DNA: TGTGCCAGCAGCTTAGGGGTCAGGGCAGCTTTCTTT. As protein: CASSLGVRAAFF. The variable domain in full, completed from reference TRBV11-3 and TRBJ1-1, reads EAGVVQSPRYKIIEKKQPVAFWCNPISGHNTLYWYLQNLGQGPELLIRYENEEAVDDSQLPKDRFSAERLKGVDSTLKIQPAELGDSAVYLCASSLGVRAAFFGQGTRLTVV.

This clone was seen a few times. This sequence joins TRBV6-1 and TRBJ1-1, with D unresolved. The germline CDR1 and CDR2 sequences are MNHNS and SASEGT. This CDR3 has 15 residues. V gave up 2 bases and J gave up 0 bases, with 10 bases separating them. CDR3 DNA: TGTGCCAGCAGTGAAATATTGAGCCTGAACACTGAAGCTTTCTTT. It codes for CASSEILSLNTEAFF.

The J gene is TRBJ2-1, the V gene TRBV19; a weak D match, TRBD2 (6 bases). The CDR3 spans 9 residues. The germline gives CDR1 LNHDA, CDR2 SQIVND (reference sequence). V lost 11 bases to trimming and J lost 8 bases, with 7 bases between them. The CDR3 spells CAAGYEQFF. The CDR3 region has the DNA TGTGCCGCGGGGTATGAGCAGTTCTTC.

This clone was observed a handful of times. The CDR3: CASSPRSGDTSGANVLTF. The DNA for the CDR3 is TGTGCCAGCTCACCACGTTCAGGGGATACTTCCGGGGCCAACGTCCTGACTTTC. The chain uses TRBV18 and TRBJ2-6; a weak D match, TRBD1 (6 bases). The CDR3 contains 18 residues. Germline CDR1 reads KGHSH; CDR2 reads LQKENI. V shed 1 base and J shed 4 bases, with 17 bases lying between them.

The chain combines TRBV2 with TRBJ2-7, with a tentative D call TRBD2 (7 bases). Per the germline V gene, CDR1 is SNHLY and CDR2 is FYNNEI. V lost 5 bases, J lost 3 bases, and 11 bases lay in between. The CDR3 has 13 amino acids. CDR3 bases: TGTGCCAGCAGTAAGGGGGGGGGCTACGAGCAGTACTTC. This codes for CASSKGGGYEQYF.

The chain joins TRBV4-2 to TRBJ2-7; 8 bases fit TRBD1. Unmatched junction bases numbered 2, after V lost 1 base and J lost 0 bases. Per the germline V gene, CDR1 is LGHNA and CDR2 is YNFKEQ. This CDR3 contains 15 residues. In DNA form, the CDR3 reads TGTGCCAGCAGCCAAGCGGACAGGGACTCCTACGAGCAGTACTTC. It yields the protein CASSQADRDSYEQYF.

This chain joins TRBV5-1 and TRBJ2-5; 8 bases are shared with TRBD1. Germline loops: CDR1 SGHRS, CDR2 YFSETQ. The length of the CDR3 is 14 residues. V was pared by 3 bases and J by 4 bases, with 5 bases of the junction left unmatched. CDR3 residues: CASSSQTGGETQYF. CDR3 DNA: TGCGCCAGCAGCTCACAAACAGGGGGAGAGACCCAGTACTTC. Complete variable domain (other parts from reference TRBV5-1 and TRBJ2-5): KAGVTQTPRYLIKTRGQQVTLSCSPISGHRSVSWYQQTPGQGLQFLFEYFSETQRNKGNFPGRFSGRQFSNSRSEMNVSTLELGDSALYLCASSSQTGGETQYFGPGTRLLVL.

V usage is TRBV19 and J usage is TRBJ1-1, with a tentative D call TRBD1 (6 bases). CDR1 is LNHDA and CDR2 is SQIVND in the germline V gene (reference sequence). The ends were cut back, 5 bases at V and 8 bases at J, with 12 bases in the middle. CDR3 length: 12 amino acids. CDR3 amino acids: CASSPLDREAFF. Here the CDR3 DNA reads TGTGCCAGTAGTCCCCTCGACAGGGAAGCTTTCTTT.

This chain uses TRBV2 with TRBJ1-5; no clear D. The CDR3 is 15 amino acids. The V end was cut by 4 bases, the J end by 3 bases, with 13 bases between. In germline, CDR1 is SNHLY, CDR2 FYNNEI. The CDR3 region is CASSGDTTTNQPQHF. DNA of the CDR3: TGTGCCAGCAGTGGAGATACGACTACCAATCAGCCCCAGCATTTT.

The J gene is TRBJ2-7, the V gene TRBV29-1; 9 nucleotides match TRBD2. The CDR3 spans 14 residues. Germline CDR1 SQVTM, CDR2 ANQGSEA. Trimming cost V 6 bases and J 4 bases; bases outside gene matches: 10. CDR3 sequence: CSVGSAGGTYEQYF. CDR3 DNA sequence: TGCAGCGTGGGCTCAGCGGGGGGTACTTACGAGCAGTACTTC.

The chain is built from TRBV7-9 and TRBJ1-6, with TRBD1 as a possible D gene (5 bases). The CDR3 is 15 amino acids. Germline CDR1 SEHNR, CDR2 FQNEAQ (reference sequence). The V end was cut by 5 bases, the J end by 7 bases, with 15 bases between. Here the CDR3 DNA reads TGTGCCAGCAGCCCACCCGGTGGGGGGAATTCACCCCTCCACTTT. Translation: CASSPPGGGNSPLHF.

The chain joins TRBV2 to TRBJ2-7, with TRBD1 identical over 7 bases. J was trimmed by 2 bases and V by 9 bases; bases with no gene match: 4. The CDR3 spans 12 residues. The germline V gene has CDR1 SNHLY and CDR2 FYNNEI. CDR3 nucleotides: TGTGCCAGGGGGGACAGTCCCTACGAGCAGTACTTC. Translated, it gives CARGDSPYEQYF.

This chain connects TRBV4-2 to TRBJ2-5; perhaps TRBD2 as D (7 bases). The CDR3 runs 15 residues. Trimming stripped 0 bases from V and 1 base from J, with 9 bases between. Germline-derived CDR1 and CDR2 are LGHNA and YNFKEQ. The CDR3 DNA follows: TGTGCCAGCAGCCAAGATGGGGGGGCCCAAGAGACCCAGTACTTC. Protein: CASSQDGGAQETQYF.

CDR3 DNA: TGTGCCAGCAGCCCAACCGGGACAAATTACGAGCAGTACTTC. Amino acids: CASSPTGTNYEQYF. The V and J genes are TRBV7-2 and TRBJ2-7; D is possibly TRBD1 (6 bases). The V gene's germline CDR1 is SGHTA and CDR2 FQGNSA. Trimming pared 5 bases from V and 4 bases from J, leaving 15 bases between. The CDR3 length is 14 residues.

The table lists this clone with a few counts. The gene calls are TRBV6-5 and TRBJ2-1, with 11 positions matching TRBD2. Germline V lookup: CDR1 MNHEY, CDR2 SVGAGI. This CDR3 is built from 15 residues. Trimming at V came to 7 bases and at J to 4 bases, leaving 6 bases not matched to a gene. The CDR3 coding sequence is TGTGCCAGCATGGGCCTAGCGGGGGGATACAATGAGCAGTTCTTC. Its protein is CASMGLAGGYNEQFF.

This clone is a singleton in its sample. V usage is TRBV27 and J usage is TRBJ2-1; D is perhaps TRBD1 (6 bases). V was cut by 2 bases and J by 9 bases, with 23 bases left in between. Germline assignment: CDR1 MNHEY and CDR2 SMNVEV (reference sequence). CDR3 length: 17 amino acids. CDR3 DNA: TGTGCCAGCAGTTTACCCACAGGGTGGCCGGTCATAGGTGAGCAGTTCTTC. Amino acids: CASSLPTGWPVIGEQFF.